This T cell receptor (beta chain) was captured in a study of identical twins. This CDR3 region has 13 residues. CDR1 and CDR2 from the germline V gene are DFQATT and SNEGSKA (reference sequence). With 5 bases clipped from V and 2 bases from J, the junction kept 3 bases outside the gene matches. Overall study results and limits: The more abundant beta clonotypes in cord blood had fewer insertions, and memory repertoires did not show this. The study found weaker excess twin sharing in beta out-of-frame sequences. Without tracking the same donors, conclusions rested on cross-sectional statistical analysis.

This clonotype was counted at least ten times. Its target is not known. Via MiXCR, TCRdb re-called the 5' RACE reads, giving one row per CDR3 protein. In the table there are approximately 210,000 distinct CDR3 sequences, approximately 9% of which are singletons. Sequenced sample: memory (CD45RO+) T cells sorted from blood. This sequence was found in a woman in her late teens or twenties in good health. V gene TRBV20-1 combines with J gene TRBJ2-3; TRBD1 matches 8 bases. The CDR3 DNA reads TGCAGTGCTGAGACAGGGGCCACAGATACGCAGTATTTT. It is translated as CSAETGATDTQYF.